This T cell receptor beta chain was retrieved from a study of shared clonotypes between healthy human individuals. The wider study: In total, the donors were two women and a few men aged 18 to 49. Findings of the study overall: Clonotype sharing across several donors was observed for 4% to 5.5% of naive CD4 clonotypes.

The CDR3 contains 14 residues. The V gene's germline CDR1 is MDHEN and CDR2 SYDVKM. Data came from immunoSEQ multiplex PCR; TCRdb stores just in-frame clones and leaves some out. The sample includes hundreds of thousands of clones, less than 98% of them seen just once. Each donor was a Caucasian adult residing in Nashville, Tennessee. A split of CD4+ cells into CD45RA+ naive and CD45RA-negative memory subsets was performed. Notes on this clone: Its antigen is undetermined.

The V gene is TRBV28, the J gene TRBJ2-5; 7 bases match TRBD2. Judging by the DNA end, TRBJ2-7 fits better; the J call may be wrong. The sequenced material came from naive CD4+ T cells sorted from blood. As to subset: CD45RA+ positively selected. The clonotype originates from a woman aged 25 to 39 in good health. CDR3 loop: CASTPGGTVYEQYF. The DNA of the CDR3 is TGTGCCAGCACCCCGGGGGGTACGGTCTACGAGCAGTACTTC.